This TCR beta chain was obtained from a study of blood T cell repertoires in COVID-19. Overall study context: Italy, Spain and the United States were the sources of the convalescent and acute COVID-19 samples.

Clones were read by immunoSEQ multiplex PCR, and TCRdb kept only the in-frame ones, dropping some. The sample records over 100,000 clones, 85% to 90% being singletons. This clone has a single count. The CDR3 is made up of 15 amino acids. Trimming shortened V by 3 bases and J by 1 base, and 12 bases separated the two germline ends. CDR1 SGDLS and CDR2 YYNGEE come from the germline V gene. The receptor was isolated from a human donor in a cohort sampled during active COVID-19. This sequence joins TRBV9 and TRBJ2-3; a possible D gene is TRBD2 (6 bases). Specimen: peripheral blood. For the CDR3, the DNA is TGTGCCAGCAGCGGAAGGGGAGGAGGCACAGATACGCAGTATTTT. Its translation is CASSGRGGGTDTQYF.